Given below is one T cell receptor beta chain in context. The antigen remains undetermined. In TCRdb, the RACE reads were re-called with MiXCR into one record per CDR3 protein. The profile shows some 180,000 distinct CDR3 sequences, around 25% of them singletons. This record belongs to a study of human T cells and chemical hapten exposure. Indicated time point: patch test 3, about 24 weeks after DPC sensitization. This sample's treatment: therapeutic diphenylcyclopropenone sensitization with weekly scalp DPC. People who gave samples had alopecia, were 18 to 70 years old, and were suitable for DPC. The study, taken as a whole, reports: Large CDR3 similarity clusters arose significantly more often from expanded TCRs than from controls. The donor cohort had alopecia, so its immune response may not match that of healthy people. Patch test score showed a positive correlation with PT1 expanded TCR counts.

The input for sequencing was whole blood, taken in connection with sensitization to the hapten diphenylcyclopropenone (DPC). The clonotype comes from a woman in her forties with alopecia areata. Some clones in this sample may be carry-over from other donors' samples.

In DNA, the CDR3 is TGTGCCACCAGTGCCCCAACAGGGGGACCTTCAGATACGCAGTATTTT. The encoded protein is CATSAPTGGPSDTQYF. This chain joins TRBV24-1 and TRBJ2-3; 8 bases fit TRBD1. The junction had 10 bases not matched to a gene; V was cut back by 5 bases and J by 4 bases. CDR1 is KGHDR and CDR2 is SFDVKD in the germline V gene. The CDR3 totals 16 residues.